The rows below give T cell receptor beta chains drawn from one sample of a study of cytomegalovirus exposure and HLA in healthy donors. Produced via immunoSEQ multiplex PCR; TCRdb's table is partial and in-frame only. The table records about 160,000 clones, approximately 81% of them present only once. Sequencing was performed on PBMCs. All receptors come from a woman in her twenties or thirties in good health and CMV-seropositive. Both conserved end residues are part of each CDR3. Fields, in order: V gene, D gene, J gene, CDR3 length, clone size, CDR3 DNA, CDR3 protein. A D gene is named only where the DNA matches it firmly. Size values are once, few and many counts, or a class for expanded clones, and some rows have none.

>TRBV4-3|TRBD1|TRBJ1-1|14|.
TGCGCCAGCAGGAACACAGGGGGGGGCACTGAAGCTTTCTTT
CASRNTGGGTEAFF
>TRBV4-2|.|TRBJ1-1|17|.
TGTGCCAGCAGCCAAGAATTGCACACGTTCATGGACACTGAAGCTTTCTTT
CASSQELHTFMDTEAFF
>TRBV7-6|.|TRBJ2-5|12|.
TGTGCCAGCAGCCCGGGGCAAGAGACCCAGTACTTC
CASSPGQETQYF
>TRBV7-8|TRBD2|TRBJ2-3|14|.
TGTGCCAGCAGCTTAGCCCTAGCGGGGGGGACGCAGTATTTT
CASSLALAGGTQYF
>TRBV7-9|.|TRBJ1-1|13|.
TGTGCCAGCAGCTTATCACGGGACACTGAAGCTTTCTTT
CASSLSRDTEAFF
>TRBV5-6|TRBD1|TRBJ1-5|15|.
TGTGCCAGCACCGTTACAGGGGAGGATGGACAGCCCCAGCATTTT
CASTVTGEDGQPQHF
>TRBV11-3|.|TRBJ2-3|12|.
TGTGCCAGCAGCTCGAGACTGGGTACGCAGTATTTT
CASSSRLGTQYF
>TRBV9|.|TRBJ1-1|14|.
TGTGCCAGCAGCCCCTTGACAGGCTACACTGAAGCTTTCTTT
CASSPLTGYTEAFF
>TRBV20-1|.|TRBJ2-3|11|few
TGCAGTGGTTACGGGTTATCAGCGCAGTATTTT
CSGYGLSAQYF
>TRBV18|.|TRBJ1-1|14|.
TGTGCCAGCTCAGGCGGACAGCGGAACACTGAAGCTTTCTTT
CASSGGQRNTEAFF
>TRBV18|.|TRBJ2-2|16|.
TGTGCCAGCTCACCGTTTGGGGCCGGAAGCACCGGGGAGCTGTTTTTT
CASSPFGAGSTGELFF
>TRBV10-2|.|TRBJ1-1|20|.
TGCGCCAGCCCCGTATGTAGGCCAGAGGGTTTGGCCGCGATGAACACTGAAGCTTTCTTT
CASPVCRPEGLAAMNTEAFF
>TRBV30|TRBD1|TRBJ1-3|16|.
TGTGCCTTCGTGGGCGGACAGGGGTTCTCTGGAAACACCATATATTTT
CAFVGGQGFSGNTIYF
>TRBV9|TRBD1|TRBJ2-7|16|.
TGTGCCAGCAGCCCAGGACAGGGCTATCCTACCTACGAGCAGTACTTC
CASSPGQGYPTYEQYF
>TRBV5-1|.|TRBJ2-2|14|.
TGCGCCAGCAGGTCGGCGGCAGAGACCGGGGAGCTGTTTTTT
CASRSAAETGELFF